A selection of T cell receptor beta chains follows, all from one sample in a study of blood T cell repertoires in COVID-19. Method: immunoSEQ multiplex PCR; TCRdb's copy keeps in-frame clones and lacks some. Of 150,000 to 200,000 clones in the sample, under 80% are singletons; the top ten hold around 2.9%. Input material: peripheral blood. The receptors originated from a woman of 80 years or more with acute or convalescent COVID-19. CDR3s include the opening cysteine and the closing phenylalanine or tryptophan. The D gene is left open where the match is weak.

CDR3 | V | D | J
CASSLWSSGVTDTQYF | TRBV5-1 | TRBD2 | TRBJ2-3
CASSLATETYGYTF | TRBV5-1 | NA | TRBJ1-2
CASSSIPRLAGERNTQYF | TRBV5-1 | TRBD2 | TRBJ2-3
CASSPGLAGGTRPYEQYF | TRBV4-2 | TRBD2 | TRBJ2-7
CASSFGGTVGLEQYF | TRBV7-8 | NA | TRBJ2-7
CASSLLAGGRTDTQYF | TRBV7-9 | TRBD2 | TRBJ2-3
CASSLGRLAGYYEQYF | TRBV7-2 | TRBD2 | TRBJ2-7
CSGPGLDTQYF | TRBV20-1 | NA | TRBJ2-3
CASSLDSQAYNEQFF | TRBV3-1/TRBV3-2 | NA | TRBJ2-1
CASSLGPQETQYF | TRBV28 | NA | TRBJ2-5
CASSQGGLRPQHF | TRBV3-1/TRBV3-2 | NA | TRBJ1-5
CASSSRQENYNEQFF | TRBV6-5 | NA | TRBJ2-1
CAWSRMGLAGDNTEAFF | TRBV30 | NA | TRBJ1-1
CASSLGTGHQPQHF | TRBV5-4 | TRBD1 | TRBJ1-5
CASSYSGLAMYNEQFF | TRBV6-6 | TRBD2 | TRBJ2-1
CSVKQAHYEQYF | TRBV29-1 | NA | TRBJ2-7
CASSFWTSGEETQYF | TRBV27 | TRBD2 | TRBJ2-5
CATREREYYEQYF | TRBV3-1/TRBV3-2 | TRBD2 | TRBJ2-7
CATARAGGSYNEQFF | TRBV24-1 | TRBD2 | TRBJ2-1
CASTPGDGRNTEAFF | TRBV11-2 | NA | TRBJ1-1
CASSLVFTASGNTIYF | TRBV11-2 | NA | TRBJ1-3
CASRRQSNQPQHF | TRBV12-3/TRBV12-4 | NA | TRBJ1-5
CSVGAGTSGRRSTDTQYF | TRBV29-1 | TRBD2 | TRBJ2-3
CASSLNVGGGGTEAFF | TRBV5-1 | NA | TRBJ1-1
CASSGILTGVVYEQYF | TRBV10-1 | TRBD1 | TRBJ2-7
CASSSAGGIRTDTQYF | TRBV5-6 | NA | TRBJ2-3
CASSRTAEAFF | TRBV7-9 | NA | TRBJ1-1
CASSPTGDNYGYTF | TRBV9 | TRBD1 | TRBJ1-2
CASRGTSSYNEQFF | TRBV6-5 | TRBD2 | TRBJ2-1
CATSDRQGVYGYTF | TRBV24-1 | TRBD1 | TRBJ1-2
CASSEGQREGPFLFF | TRBV6-1 | TRBD2 | TRBJ2-1
CASSRQGWDTEAFF | TRBV27 | TRBD1 | TRBJ1-1
CASSILAGLGDTQYF | TRBV6-2/TRBV6-3 | TRBD2 | TRBJ2-3
CASSLALDRDFPEQYF | TRBV5-1 | NA | TRBJ2-7
CASSQHYEQYF | TRBV7-8 | NA | TRBJ2-7
CASSVGPGGTGELFF | TRBV9 | TRBD1 | TRBJ2-2
CASRGLNTGELFF | TRBV14 | NA | TRBJ2-2
CASSGRQGLITEAFF | TRBV5-1 | TRBD1 | TRBJ1-1
CATTTPGNEAFF | TRBV28 | NA | TRBJ1-1
CASMLAGGTDTQYF | TRBV7-2 | TRBD2 | TRBJ2-3